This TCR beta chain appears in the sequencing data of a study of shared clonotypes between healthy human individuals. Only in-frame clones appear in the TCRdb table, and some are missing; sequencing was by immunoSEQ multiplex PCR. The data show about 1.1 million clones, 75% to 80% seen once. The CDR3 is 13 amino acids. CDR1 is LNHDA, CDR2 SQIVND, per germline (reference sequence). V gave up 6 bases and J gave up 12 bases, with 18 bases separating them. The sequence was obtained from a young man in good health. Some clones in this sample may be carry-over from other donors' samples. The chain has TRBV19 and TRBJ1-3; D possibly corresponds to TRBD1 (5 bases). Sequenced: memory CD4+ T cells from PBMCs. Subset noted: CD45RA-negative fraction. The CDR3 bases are TGTGCCAGTAGCCCACCCGGGGCAGTCGGCATATATTTT. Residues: CASSPPGAVGIYF.